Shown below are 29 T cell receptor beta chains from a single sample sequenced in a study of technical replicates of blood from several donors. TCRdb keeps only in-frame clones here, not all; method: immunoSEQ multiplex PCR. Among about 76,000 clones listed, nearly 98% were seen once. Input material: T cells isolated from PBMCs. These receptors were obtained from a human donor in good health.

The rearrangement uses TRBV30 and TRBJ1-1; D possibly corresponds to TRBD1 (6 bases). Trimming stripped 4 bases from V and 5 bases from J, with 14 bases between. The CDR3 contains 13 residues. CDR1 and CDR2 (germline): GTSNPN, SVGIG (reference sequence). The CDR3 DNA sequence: TGTGCCTGGATTCCGGGAGGGGGGACTGAAGCTTTCTTT. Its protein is CAWIPGGGTEAFF.

The CDR3 spells CASSLPDMSYEQYF. In DNA, the CDR3 is TGCGCCAGCAGCTTACCCGACATGAGCTACGAGCAGTACTTC. The J gene is TRBJ2-7, the V gene TRBV5-1; no firm D call. This CDR3 region has 14 residues. V dropped 2 bases and J dropped 3 bases, with 12 bases sitting between them. The germline CDR1 and CDR2 sequences are SGHRS and YFSETQ. Variable domain in full (rest from reference TRBV5-1 and TRBJ2-7): KAGVTQTPRYLIKTRGQQVTLSCSPISGHRSVSWYQQTPGQGLQFLFEYFSETQRNKGNFPGRFSGRQFSNSRSEMNVSTLELGDSALYLCASSLPDMSYEQYFGPGTRLTVT.

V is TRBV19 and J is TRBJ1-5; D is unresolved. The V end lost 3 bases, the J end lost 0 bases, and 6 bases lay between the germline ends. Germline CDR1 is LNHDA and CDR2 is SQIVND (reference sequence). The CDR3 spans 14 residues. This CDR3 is CASSIQVSNQPQHF. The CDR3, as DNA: TGTGCCAGTAGTATTCAGGTTAGCAATCAGCCCCAGCATTTT.

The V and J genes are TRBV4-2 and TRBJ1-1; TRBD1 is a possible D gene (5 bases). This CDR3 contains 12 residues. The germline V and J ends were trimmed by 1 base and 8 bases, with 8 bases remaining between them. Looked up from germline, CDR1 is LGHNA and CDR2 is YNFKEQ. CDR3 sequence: CASSQGRGEAFF. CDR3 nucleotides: TGTGCCAGCAGCCAAGGAAGGGGCGAAGCTTTCTTT.

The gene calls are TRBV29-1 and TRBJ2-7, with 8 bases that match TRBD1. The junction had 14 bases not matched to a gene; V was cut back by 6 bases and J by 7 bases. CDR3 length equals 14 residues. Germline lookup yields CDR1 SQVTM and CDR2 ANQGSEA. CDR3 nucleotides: TGCAGCGTAAGGGGGGACAGGTTGGACGCGGAGCAGTACTTC. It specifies CSVRGDRLDAEQYF.

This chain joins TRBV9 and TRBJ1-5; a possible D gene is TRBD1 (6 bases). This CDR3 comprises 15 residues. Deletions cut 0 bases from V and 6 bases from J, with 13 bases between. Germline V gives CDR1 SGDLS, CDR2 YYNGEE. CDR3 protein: CASSVGSQGAQPQHF. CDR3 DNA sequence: TGTGCCAGCAGCGTAGGGTCACAGGGAGCTCAGCCCCAGCATTTT.

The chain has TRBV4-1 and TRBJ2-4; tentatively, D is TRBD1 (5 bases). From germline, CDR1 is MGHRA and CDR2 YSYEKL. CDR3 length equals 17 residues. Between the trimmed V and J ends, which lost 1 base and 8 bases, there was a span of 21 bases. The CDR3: CASSQVGYGARRDIQYF. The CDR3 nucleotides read TGCGCCAGCAGCCAAGTTGGCTATGGGGCCCGTAGGGACATTCAGTACTTC.

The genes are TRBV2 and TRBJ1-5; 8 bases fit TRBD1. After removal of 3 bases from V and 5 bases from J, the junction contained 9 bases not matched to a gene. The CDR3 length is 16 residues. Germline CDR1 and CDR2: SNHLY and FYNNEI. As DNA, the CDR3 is TGTGCCAGCAGTGAGACAGGGGACTACTCGGATCAGCCCCAGCATTTT. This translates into CASSETGDYSDQPQHF.

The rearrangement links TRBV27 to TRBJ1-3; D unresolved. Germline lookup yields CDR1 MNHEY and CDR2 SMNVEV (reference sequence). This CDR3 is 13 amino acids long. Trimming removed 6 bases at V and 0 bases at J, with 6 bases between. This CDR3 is CASRGNSGNTIYF. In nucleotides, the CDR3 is TGTGCCAGCAGGGGCAACTCTGGAAACACCATATATTTT.

The CDR3 here is CASNSGTYYEQYF. Written as DNA, the CDR3 is TGTGCCAGTAACAGCGGGACTTACTACGAGCAGTACTTC. The V call is TRBV18, the J call TRBJ2-7, with TRBD2 matching over 7 bases. J gave up 3 bases and V 9 bases, and 8 bases lay outside the gene matches. Germline V gene lookup returns CDR1 KGHSH and CDR2 LQKENI. The CDR3 extends over 13 amino acids. The complete variable domain, with remaining parts taken from reference TRBV18 and TRBJ2-7, reads NAGVMQNPRHLVRRRGQEARLRCSPMKGHSHVYWYRQLPEEGLKFMVYLQKENIIDESGMPKERFSAEFPKEGPSILRIQQVVRGDSAAYFCASNSGTYYEQYFGPGTRLTVT.

CDR3 protein: CASSESSSGNTIYF. Written as DNA, the CDR3 is TGTGCCAGCAGTGAATCGAGTTCTGGAAACACCATATATTTT. This chain links TRBV25-1 with TRBJ1-3; no clear D. Deletions cut 1 base from V and 1 base from J, with 5 bases between. The length of the CDR3 is 14 residues. Germline lookup yields CDR1 MGHDK and CDR2 SYGVNS.

The CDR3 nucleotides read TGTGCCAGCAGCTTAATTCCGAGTTACCAAGAGACCCAGTACTTC. Translation: CASSLIPSYQETQYF. This chain links TRBV11-2 with TRBJ2-5; D call uncertain. The V gene's germline CDR1 is SGHAT and CDR2 FQNNGV. The CDR3 consists of 15 residues. V shed 2 bases and J shed 0 bases, with 10 bases lying between them. Supplemented by reference TRBV11-2 and TRBJ2-5, the full variable domain reads EAGVAQSPRYKIIEKRQSVAFWCNPISGHATLYWYQQILGQGPKLLIQFQNNGVVDDSQLPKDRFSAERLKGVDSTLKIQPAKLEDSAVYLCASSLIPSYQETQYFGPGTRLLVL.

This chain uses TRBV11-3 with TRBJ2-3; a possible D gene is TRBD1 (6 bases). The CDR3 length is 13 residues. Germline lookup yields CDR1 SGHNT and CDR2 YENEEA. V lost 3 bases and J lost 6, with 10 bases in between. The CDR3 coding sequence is TGTGCCAGCAGCTTCACAGGGCAGGATACGCAGTATTTT. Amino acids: CASSFTGQDTQYF.

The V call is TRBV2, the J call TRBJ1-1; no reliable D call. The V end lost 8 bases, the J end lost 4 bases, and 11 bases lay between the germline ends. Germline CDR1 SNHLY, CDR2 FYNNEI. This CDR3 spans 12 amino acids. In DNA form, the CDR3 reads TGTGCCAGCCTTCGGGAGGGCACTGAAGCTTTCTTT. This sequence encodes CASLREGTEAFF. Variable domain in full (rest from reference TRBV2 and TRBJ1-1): EPEVTQTPSHQVTQMGQEVILRCVPISNHLYFYWYRQILGQKVEFLVSFYNNEISEKSEIFDDQFSVERPDGSNFTLKIRSTKLEDSAMYFCASLREGTEAFFGQGTRLTVV.

CDR3 protein: CSGSGTSLHEQYF. CDR3 coding DNA: TGCAGCGGGTCCGGGACTAGCCTCCACGAGCAGTACTTC. The V gene is TRBV29-1, the J gene TRBJ2-7; 9 nucleotides align to TRBD2. The CDR3 length is 13 residues. The J segment lost 5 bases and the V segment lost 7 bases, leaving 9 bases of the junction unmatched. Germline assignment: CDR1 SQVTM and CDR2 ANQGSEA.

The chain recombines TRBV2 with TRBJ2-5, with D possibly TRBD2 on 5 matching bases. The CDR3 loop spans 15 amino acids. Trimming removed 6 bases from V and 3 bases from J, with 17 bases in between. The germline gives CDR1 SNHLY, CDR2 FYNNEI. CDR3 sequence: CASRVRAVQKETQYF. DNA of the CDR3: TGTGCCAGCAGGGTGAGGGCTGTTCAAAAAGAGACCCAGTACTTC.

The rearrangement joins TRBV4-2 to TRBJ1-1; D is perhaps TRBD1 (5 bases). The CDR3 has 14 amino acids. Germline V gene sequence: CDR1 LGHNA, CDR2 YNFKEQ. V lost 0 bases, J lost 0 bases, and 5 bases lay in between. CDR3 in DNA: TGTGCCAGCAGCCAAGAGGGGCTGAACACTGAAGCTTTCTTT. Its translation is CASSQEGLNTEAFF.

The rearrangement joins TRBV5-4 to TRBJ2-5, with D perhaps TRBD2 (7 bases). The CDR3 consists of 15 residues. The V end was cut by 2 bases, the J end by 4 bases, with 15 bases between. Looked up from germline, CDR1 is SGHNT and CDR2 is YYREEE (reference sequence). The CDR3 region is CASSLQGGVRETQYF. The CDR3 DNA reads TGTGCCAGCAGCTTACAGGGAGGGGTGCGAGAGACCCAGTACTTC.

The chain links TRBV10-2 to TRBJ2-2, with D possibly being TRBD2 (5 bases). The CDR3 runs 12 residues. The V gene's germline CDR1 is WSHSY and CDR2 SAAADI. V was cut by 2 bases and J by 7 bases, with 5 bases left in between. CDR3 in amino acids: CASSETSGELFF. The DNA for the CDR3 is TGCGCCAGCAGTGAGACTAGCGGGGAGCTGTTTTTT.

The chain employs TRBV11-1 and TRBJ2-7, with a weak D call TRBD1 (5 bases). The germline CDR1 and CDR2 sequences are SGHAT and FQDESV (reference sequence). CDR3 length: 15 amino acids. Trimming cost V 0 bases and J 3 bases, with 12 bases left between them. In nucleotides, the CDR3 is TGTGCCAGCAGCTTAGCTGGGGCAGAGTACTACGAGCAGTACTTC. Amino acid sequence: CASSLAGAEYYEQYF. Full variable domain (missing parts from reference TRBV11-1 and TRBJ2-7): EAEVAQSPRYKITEKSQAVAFWCDPISGHATLYWYRQILGQGPELLVQFQDESVVDDSQLPKDRFSAERLKGVDSTLKIQPAELGDSAMYLCASSLAGAEYYEQYFGPGTRLTVT.

The CDR3, as DNA: TGTGCCAGCAGCCCACTGGGGAGTACCTCGGACAATGAGCAGTTCTTC. The encoded protein is CASSPLGSTSDNEQFF. This chain links TRBV7-8 with TRBJ2-1, with a possible D match to TRBD2 (5 bases). The germline V gene encodes CDR1 SGHVS and CDR2 FQNEAQ. V lost 5 bases, J lost 5 bases, and 19 bases lay in between. The CDR3 length is 16 residues.

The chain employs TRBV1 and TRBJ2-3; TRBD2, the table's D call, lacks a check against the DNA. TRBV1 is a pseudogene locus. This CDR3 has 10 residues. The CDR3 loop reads CTSSLLFMYF. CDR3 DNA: TGCACCAGCAGCCTCCTCTTTATGTATTTT.

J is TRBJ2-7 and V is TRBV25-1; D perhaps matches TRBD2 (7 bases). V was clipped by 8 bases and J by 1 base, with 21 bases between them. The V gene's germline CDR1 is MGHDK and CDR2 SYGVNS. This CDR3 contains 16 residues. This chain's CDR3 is CASQPRERGGSYEQYF. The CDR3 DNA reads TGTGCCAGCCAACCGCGCGAGAGGGGGGGATCCTACGAGCAGTACTTC.

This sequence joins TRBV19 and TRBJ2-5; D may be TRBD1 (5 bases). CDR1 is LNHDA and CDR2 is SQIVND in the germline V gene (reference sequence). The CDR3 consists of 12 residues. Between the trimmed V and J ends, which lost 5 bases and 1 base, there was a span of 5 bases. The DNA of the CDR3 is TGTGCCAGTAGTCAGGGCCAAGAGACCCAGTACTTC. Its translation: CASSQGQETQYF.

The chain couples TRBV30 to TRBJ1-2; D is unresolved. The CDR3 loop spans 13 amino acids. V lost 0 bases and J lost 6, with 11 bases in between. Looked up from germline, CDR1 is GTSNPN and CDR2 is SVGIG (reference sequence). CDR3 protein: CAWSVAGLDGYTF. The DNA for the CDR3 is TGTGCCTGGAGTGTAGCTGGACTAGATGGCTACACCTTC.

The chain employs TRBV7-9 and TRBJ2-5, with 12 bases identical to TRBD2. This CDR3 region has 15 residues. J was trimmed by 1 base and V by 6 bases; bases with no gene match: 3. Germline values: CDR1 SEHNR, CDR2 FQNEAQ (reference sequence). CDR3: CASRRLAGAQETQYF. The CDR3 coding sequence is TGTGCCAGCAGACGACTAGCGGGAGCCCAAGAGACCCAGTACTTC.

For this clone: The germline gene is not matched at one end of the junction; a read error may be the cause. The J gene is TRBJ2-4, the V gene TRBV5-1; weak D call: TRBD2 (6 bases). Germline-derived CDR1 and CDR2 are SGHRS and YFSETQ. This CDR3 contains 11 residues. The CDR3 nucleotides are TGCGCCAGCAGCTTGGATGGAGGGCTGATCTTC. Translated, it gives CASSLDGGLIF.

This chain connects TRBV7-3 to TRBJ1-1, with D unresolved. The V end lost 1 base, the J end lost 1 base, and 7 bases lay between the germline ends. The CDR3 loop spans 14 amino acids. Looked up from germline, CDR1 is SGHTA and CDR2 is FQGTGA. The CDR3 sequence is CASSLNGRNTEAFF. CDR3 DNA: TGTGCCAGCAGCTTAAACGGTCGGAACACTGAAGCTTTCTTT. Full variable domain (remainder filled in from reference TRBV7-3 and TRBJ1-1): GAGVSQTPSNKVTEKGKYVELRCDPISGHTALYWYRQSLGQGPEFLIYFQGTGAADDSGLPNDRFFAVRPEGSVSTLKIQRTERGDSAVYLCASSLNGRNTEAFFGQGTRLTVV.

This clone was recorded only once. CDR3 region: CASSIGRSGAYEQYF. The DNA for the CDR3 is TGTGCCAGTAGTATAGGGCGGTCGGGAGCCTACGAGCAGTACTTC. This rearrangement joins TRBV19 to TRBJ2-7, with D perhaps matching TRBD2 (6 bases). The CDR3 extends over 15 amino acids. Trimming stripped 1 base from V and 2 bases from J, with 12 bases between. Germline lookup yields CDR1 LNHDA and CDR2 SQIVND (reference sequence).